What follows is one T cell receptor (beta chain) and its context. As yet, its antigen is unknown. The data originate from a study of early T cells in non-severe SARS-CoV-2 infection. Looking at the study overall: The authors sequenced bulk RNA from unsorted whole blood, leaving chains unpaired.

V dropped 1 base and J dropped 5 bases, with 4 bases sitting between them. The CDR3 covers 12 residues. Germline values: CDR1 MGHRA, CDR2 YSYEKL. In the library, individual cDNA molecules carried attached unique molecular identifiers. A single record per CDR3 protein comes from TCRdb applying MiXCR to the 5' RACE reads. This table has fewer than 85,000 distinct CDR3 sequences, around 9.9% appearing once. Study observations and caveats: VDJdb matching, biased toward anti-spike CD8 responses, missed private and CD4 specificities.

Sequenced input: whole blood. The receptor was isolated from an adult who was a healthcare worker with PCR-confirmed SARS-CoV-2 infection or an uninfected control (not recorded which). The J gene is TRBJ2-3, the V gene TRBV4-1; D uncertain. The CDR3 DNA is TGCGCCAGCAGCCAAGTTGAAGATACGCAGTATTTT. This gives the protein CASSQVEDTQYF.